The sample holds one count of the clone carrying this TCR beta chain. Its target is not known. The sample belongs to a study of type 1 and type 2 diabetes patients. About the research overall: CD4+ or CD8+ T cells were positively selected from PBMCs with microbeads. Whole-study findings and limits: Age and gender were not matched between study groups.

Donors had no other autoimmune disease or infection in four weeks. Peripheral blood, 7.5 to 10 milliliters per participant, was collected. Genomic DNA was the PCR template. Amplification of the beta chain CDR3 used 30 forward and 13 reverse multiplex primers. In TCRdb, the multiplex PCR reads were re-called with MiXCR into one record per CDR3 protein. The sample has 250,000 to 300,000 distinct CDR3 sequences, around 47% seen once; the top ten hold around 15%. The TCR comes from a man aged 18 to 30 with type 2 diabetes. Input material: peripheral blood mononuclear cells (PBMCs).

Written as DNA, the CDR3 is TGCAGTGTAGGCCGGTCGGAGACCCAGTACTTC. It specifies CSVGRSETQYF. The rearrangement uses TRBV20-1 and TRBJ2-5; D not certain. V was clipped by 7 bases and J by 5 bases, with 11 bases between them. This CDR3 spans 11 amino acids. Germline V lookup: CDR1 DFQATT, CDR2 SNEGSKA (reference sequence).